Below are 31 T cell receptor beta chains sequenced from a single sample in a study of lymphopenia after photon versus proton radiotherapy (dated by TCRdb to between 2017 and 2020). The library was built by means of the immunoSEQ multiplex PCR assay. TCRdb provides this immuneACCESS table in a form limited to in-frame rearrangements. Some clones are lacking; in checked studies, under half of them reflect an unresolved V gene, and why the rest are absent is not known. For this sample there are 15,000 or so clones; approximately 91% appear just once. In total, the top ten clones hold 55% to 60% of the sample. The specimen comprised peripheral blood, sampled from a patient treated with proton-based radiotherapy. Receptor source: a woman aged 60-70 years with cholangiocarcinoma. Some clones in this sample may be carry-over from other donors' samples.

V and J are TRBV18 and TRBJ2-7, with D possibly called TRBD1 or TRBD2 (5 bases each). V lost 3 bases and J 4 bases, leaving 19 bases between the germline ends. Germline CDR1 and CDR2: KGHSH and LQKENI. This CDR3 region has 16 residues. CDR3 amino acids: CASSPTVGVGRYEQYF. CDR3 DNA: TGTGCCAGCTCACCCACCGTGGGGGTAGGGCGGTACGAGCAGTACTTC. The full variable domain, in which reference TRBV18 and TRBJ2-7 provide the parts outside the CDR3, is NAGVMQNPRHLVRRRGQEARLRCSPMKGHSHVYWYRQLPEEGLKFMVYLQKENIIDESGMPKERFSAEFPKEGPSILRIQQVVRGDSAAYFCASSPTVGVGRYEQYFGPGTRLTVT.

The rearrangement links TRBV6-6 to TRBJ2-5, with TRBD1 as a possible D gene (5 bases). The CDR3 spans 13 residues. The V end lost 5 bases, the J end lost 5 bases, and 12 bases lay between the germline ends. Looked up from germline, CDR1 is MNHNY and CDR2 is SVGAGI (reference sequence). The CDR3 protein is CASSTGRVETQYF. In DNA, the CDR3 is TGTGCCAGCAGTACAGGTAGAGTGGAGACCCAGTACTTC.

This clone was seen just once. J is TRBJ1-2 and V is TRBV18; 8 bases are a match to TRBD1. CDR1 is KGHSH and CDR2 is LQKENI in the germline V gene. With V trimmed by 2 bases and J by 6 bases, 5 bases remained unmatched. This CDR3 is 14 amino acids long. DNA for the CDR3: TGTGCCAGCTCACCAAACGACAGGGGTCATGGCTACACCTTC. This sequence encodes CASSPNDRGHGYTF.

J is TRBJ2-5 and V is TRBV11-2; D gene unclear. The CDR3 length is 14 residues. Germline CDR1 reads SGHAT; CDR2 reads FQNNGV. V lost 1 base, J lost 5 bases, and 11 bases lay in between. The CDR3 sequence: CASSLGPDGETQYF. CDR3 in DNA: TGTGCCAGCAGCTTAGGCCCGGACGGTGAGACCCAGTACTTC.

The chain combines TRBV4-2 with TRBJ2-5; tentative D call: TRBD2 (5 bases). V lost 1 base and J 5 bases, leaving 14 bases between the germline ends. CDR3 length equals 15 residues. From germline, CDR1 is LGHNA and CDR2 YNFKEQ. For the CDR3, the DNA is TGTGCCAGCAGCCAAGTCCTCAGGAGAGGGGAGACCCAGTACTTC. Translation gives CASSQVLRRGETQYF.

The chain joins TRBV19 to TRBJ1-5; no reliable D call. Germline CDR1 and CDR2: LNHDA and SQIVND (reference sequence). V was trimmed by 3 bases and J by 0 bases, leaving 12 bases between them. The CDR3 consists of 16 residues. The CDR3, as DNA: TGTGCCAGTAGTATTTTCGCGCTTTCTAGCAATCAGCCCCAGCATTTT. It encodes CASSIFALSSNQPQHF.

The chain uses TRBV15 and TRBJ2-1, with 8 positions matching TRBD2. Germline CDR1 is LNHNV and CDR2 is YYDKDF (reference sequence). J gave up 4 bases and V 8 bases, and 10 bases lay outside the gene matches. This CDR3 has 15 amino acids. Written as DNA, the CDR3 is TGTGCCACCGGGCCGGGGGGGGTTTCTTACAATGAGCAGTTCTTC. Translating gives CATGPGGVSYNEQFF.

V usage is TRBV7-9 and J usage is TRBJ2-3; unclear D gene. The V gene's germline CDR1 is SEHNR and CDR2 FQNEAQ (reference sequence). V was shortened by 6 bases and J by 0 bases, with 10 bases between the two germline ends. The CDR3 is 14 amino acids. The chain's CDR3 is CASRGVVSTDTQYF. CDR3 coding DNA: TGTGCCAGCAGAGGTGTGGTAAGCACAGATACGCAGTATTTT.

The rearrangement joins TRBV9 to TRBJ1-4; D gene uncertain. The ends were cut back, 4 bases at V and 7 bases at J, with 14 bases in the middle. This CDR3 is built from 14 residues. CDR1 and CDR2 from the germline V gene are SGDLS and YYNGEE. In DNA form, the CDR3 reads TGTGCCAGCAGCAAACGTGACATTGGTGAAAAACTGTTTTTT. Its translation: CASSKRDIGEKLFF.

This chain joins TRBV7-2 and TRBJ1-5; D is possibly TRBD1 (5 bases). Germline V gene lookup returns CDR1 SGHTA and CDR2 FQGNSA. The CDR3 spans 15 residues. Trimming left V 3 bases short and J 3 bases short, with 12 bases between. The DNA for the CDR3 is TGTGCCAGCAGCTTTTATGCGGGGCTCAATCAGCCCCAGCATTTT. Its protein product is CASSFYAGLNQPQHF.

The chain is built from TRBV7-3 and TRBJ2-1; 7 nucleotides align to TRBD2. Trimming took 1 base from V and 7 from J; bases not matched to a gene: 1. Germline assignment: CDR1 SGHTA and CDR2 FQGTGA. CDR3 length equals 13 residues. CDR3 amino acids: CASSLSGGNEQFF. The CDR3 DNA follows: TGTGCCAGCAGCTTAAGCGGGGGTAATGAGCAGTTCTTC.

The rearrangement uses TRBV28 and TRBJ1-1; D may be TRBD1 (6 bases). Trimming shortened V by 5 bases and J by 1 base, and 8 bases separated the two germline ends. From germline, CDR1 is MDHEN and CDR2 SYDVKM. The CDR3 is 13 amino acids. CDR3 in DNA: TGTGCCAGCAGTGCGGACAGGAACACTGAAGCTTTCTTT. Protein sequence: CASSADRNTEAFF. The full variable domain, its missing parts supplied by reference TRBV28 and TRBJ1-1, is DVKVTQSSRYLVKRTGEKVFLECVQDMDHENMFWYRQDPGLGLRLIYFSYDVKMKEKGDIPEGYSVSREKKERFSLILESASTNQTSMYLCASSADRNTEAFFGQGTRLTVV.

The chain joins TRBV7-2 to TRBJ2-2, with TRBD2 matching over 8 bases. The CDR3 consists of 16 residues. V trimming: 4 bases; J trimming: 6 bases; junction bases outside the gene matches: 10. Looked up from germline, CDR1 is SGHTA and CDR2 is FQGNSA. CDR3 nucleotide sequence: TGTGCCAGCAGCTCCCTCGGGAGGGTAGAATCCGGGGAGCTGTTTTTT. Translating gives CASSSLGRVESGELFF.

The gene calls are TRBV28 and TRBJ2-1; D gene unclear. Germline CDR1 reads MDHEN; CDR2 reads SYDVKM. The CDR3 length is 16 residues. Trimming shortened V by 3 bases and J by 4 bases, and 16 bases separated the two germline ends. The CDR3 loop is CASSFESVSAYNEQFF. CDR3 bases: TGTGCCAGCAGTTTTGAGTCCGTTTCGGCATACAATGAGCAGTTCTTC.

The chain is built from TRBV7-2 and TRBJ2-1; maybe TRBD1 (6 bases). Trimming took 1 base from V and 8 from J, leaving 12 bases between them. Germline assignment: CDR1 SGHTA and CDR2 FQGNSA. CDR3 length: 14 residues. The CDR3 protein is CASSLGAGGDEQFF. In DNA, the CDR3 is TGTGCCAGCAGCTTAGGGGCTGGGGGCGATGAGCAGTTCTTC.

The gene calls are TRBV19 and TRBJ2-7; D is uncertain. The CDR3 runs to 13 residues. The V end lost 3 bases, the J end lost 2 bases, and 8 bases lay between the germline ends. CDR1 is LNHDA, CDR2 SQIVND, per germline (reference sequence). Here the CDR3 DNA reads TGTGCCAGTAGTATTAGCAGGACCTACGAGCAGTACTTC. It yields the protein CASSISRTYEQYF.

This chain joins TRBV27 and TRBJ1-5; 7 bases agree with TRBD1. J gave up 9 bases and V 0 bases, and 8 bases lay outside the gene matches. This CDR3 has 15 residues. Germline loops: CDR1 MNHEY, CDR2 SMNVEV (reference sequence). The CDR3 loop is CASSLSGGGGGPQHF. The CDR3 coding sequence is TGTGCCAGCAGTTTATCAGGGGGCGGGGGGGGGCCCCAGCATTTT.

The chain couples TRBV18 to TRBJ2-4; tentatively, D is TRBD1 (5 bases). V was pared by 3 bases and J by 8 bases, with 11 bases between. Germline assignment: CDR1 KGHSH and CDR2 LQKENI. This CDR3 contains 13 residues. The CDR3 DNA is TGTGCCAGCTCACCTACCCTAGGGGACATTCAGTACTTC. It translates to CASSPTLGDIQYF.

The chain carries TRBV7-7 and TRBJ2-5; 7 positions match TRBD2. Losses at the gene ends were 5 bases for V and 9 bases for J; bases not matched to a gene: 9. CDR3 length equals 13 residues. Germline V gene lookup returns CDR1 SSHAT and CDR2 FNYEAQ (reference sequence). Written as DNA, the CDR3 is TGTGCCAGCAGCCCCGGACTAGGAGTGGCCCAGTACTTC. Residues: CASSPGLGVAQYF.

The CDR3 bases are TGCGCCAGCAGTGAGGCCTACTTTAGCTCCTACGAGCAGTACTTC. It specifies CASSEAYFSSYEQYF. The gene calls are TRBV10-2 and TRBJ2-7; D gene uncertain. Germline values: CDR1 WSHSY, CDR2 SAAADI. The CDR3 sequence is 15 residues long. V was cut by 2 bases and J by 0 bases, with 11 bases left in between.

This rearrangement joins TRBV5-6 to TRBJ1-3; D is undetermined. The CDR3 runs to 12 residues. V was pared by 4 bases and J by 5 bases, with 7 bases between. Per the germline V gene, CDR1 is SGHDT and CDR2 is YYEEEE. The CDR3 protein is CASSGGRNTIYF. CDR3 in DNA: TGTGCCAGCAGCGGAGGGAGAAACACCATATATTTT.

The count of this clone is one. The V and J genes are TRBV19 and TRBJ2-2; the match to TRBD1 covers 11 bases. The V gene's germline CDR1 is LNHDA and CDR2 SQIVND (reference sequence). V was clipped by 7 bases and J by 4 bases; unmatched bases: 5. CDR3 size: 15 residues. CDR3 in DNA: TGTGCCAGTATCTCCGGGACAGGGGGCACCGGGGAGCTGTTTTTT. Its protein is CASISGTGGTGELFF.

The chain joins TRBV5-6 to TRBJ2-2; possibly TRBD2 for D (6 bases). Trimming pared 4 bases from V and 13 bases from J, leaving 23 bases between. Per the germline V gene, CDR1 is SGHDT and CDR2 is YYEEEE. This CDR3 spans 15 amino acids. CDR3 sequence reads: CASSTSGTGVDRLFF. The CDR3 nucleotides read TGTGCCAGCAGCACCTCCGGGACTGGGGTCGATCGGCTGTTTTTT.

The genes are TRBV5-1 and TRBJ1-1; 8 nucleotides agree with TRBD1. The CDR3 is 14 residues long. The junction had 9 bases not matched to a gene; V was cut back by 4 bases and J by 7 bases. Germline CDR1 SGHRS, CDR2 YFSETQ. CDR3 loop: CASSPGGQGNEAFF. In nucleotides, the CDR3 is TGCGCCAGCAGCCCTGGAGGACAGGGAAATGAAGCTTTCTTT.

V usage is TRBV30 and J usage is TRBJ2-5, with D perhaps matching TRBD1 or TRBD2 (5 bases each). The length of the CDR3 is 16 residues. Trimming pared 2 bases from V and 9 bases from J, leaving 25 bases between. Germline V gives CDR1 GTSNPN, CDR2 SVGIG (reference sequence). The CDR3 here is CAWSFVVGPSLGAQYF. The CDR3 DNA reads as TGTGCCTGGAGTTTTGTTGTGGGCCCCTCGTTGGGGGCCCAGTACTTC.

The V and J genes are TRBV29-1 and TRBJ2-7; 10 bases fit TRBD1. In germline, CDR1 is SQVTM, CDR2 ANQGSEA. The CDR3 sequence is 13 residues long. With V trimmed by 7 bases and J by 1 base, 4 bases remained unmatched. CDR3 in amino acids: CSAGDRGSYEQYF. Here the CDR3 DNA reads TGCAGCGCGGGGGACAGGGGATCCTACGAGCAGTACTTC.

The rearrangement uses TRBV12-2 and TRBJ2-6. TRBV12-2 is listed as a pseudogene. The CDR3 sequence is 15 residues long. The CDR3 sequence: CASRPQGAGANVLTF. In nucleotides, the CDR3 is TGTGCAAGTCGCCCGCAGGGAGCTGGGGCCAACGTCCTGACTTTC.

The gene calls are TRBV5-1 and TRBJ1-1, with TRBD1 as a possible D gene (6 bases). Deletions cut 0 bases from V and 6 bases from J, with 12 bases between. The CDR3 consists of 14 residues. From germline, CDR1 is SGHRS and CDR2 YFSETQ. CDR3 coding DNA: TGCGCCAGCAGCTTGGACAGGGCGATGGCTGAAGCTTTCTTT. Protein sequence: CASSLDRAMAEAFF.

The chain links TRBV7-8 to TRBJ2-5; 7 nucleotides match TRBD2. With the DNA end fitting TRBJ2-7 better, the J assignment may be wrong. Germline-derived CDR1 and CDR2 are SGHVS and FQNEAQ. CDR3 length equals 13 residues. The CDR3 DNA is TGTGCCAGCAGCATCTCTAGCGGCTACGAGCAGTACTTC. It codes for CASSISSGYEQYF.

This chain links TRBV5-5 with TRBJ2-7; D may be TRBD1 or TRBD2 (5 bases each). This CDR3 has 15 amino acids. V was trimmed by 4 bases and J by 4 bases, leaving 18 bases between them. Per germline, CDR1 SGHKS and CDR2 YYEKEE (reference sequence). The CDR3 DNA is TGTGCCAGCAGCAGACTCCCGGGACCGCAGTACGAGCAGTACTTC. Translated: CASSRLPGPQYEQYF.

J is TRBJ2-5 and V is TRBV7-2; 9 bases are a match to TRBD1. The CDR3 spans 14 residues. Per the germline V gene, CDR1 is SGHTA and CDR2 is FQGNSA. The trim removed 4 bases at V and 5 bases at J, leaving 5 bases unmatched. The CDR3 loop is CASSSRTGVETQYF. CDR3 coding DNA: TGTGCCAGCAGCTCCCGGACAGGGGTTGAGACCCAGTACTTC.